This passage covers 12 T cell receptor beta chains from one sample sequenced in a study of control samples from healthy donors and cancer patients. TCRdb keeps only in-frame clones here, not all; method: immunoSEQ multiplex PCR. Among 130,000 or so clones listed, approximately 87% were seen once. Sequenced sample: blood. Receptors originate from a man under 40 in good health.

This chain uses TRBV25-1 with TRBJ1-4, with 7 bases lining up with TRBD1. With V trimmed by 3 bases and J by 3 bases, 4 bases remained unmatched. The germline V gene encodes CDR1 MGHDK and CDR2 SYGVNS. The CDR3 covers 15 residues. CDR3 DNA sequence: TGTGCCAGCAGTGACCACAGGGGTGCTAATGAAAAACTGTTTTTT. Translating gives CASSDHRGANEKLFF.

This chain uses TRBV7-3 with TRBJ2-1, with unresolved D. Per the germline V gene, CDR1 is SGHTA and CDR2 is FQGTGA. The CDR3 is 13 residues long. V was trimmed by 4 bases and J by 8 bases, leaving 12 bases between them. CDR3 bases: TGTGCCAGCAGCTCGAGATGGTCGGATGAGCAGTTCTTC. It translates to CASSSRWSDEQFF.

A note on this clone: One junction end disagrees with the germline gene, perhaps due to a read error. Other DNA sequences in this sample translate to the same CDR3. The rearrangement uses TRBV9 and TRBJ1-1; D gene unclear. From germline, CDR1 is SGDLS and CDR2 YYNGEE. The CDR3 sequence is 15 residues long. The CDR3 nucleotides read TGTGCCAGCAGCGTAGGTGGCCCGATGAACACTGAGGCTTTCTTT. It translates to CASSVGGPMNTEAFF.

The CDR3 DNA reads as TGTGCCAGCAGTGAATACTCTGGGGCCAACGTCCTGACTTTC. Translated, it gives CASSEYSGANVLTF. The chain employs TRBV2 and TRBJ2-6; the D is unclear. The CDR3 totals 14 residues. Germline assignment: CDR1 SNHLY and CDR2 FYNNEI. Trimming pared 2 bases from V and 0 bases from J, leaving 2 bases between.

This chain joins TRBV2 and TRBJ1-1, with TRBD1 matching over 8 bases. V lost 6 bases and J lost 5; bases outside the gene matches: 17. Germline V gene sequence: CDR1 SNHLY, CDR2 FYNNEI. The length of the CDR3 is 17 residues. The CDR3 protein is CASSRGTGGLRSTEAFF. CDR3 DNA sequence: TGTGCCAGCAGCCGCGGGACAGGAGGCTTAAGGTCGACTGAAGCTTTCTTT. Using reference TRBV2 and TRBJ1-1 for the parts outside the CDR3, the full variable domain is EPEVTQTPSHQVTQMGQEVILRCVPISNHLYFYWYRQILGQKVEFLVSFYNNEISEKSEIFDDQFSVERPDGSNFTLKIRSTKLEDSAMYFCASSRGTGGLRSTEAFFGQGTRLTVV.

The chain has TRBV3-1 (or the pseudogene TRBV3-2) and TRBJ2-2; D tentatively reads TRBD1 or TRBD2 (5 bases each). CDR1 LGHDT and CDR2 YNNKEL come from the germline V gene (reference sequence). This CDR3 comprises 11 residues. Trimming took 5 bases from V and 16 from J, leaving 14 bases between them. The CDR3 here is CASSTRGSWFF. CDR3 nucleotides: TGTGCCAGCAGCACCCGGGGCAGCTGGTTTTTT.

The count of this clone is one. The chain has TRBV5-1 and TRBJ2-3; TRBD1 agrees at 9 bases. J gave up 5 bases and V 4 bases, and 11 bases lay outside the gene matches. Germline V gene sequence: CDR1 SGHRS, CDR2 YFSETQ. This CDR3 is built from 16 residues. CDR3 DNA sequence: TGCGCCAGCAGCCGAATGCCGGGACAGGGAAGAGATACGCAGTATTTT. This sequence encodes CASSRMPGQGRDTQYF.

The rearrangement links TRBV7-2 to TRBJ1-1, with 7 bases that match TRBD1. V shed 1 base, J shed 5 bases, and the junction held 7 bases outside the gene matches. CDR1 and CDR2 from the germline V gene are SGHTA and FQGNSA. The CDR3 has 15 amino acids. The CDR3 DNA reads as TGTGCCAGCAGCTTAGAAAGGGGGCTGGGGACTGAAGCTTTCTTT. This codes for CASSLERGLGTEAFF.

V usage is TRBV9 and J usage is TRBJ1-4, with 12 bases matching TRBD1. This CDR3 has 17 residues. Germline CDR1 reads SGDLS; CDR2 reads YYNGEE. Losses at the gene ends were 3 bases for V and 5 bases for J; bases not matched to a gene: 8. Written as DNA, the CDR3 is TGTGCCAGCAGCGCTTCCGGGACAGGGGGCCCAAATGAAAAACTGTTTTTT. The encoded protein is CASSASGTGGPNEKLFF.

This chain uses TRBV5-1 with TRBJ2-6; a possible D gene is TRBD2 (6 bases). This CDR3 contains 16 residues. Germline CDR1 SGHRS, CDR2 YFSETQ. V lost 4 bases to trimming and J lost 2 bases, with 13 bases between them. The CDR3 here is CASSQTREAGANVLTF. The CDR3 DNA reads TGCGCCAGCAGCCAAACCAGGGAGGCTGGGGCCAACGTCCTGACTTTC.

This chain links TRBV13 with TRBJ1-5, with TRBD1 matching 7 bases. Germline-derived CDR1 and CDR2 are PRHDT and FYEKMQ (reference sequence). V shed 2 bases, J shed 7 bases, and the junction held 8 bases outside the gene matches. The CDR3 is 15 residues long. DNA for the CDR3: TGTGCCAGCAGCTTAAACAGGGGTGCGTGGCAGCCCCAGCATTTT. It is translated as CASSLNRGAWQPQHF.

This clone has only a few counts. The chain employs TRBV5-5 and TRBJ1-1; weak D call: TRBD1 (5 bases). V was pared by 4 bases and J by 6 bases, with 13 bases between. CDR1 and CDR2 from the germline V gene are SGHKS and YYEKEE (reference sequence). This CDR3 contains 13 residues. The CDR3 is CASSRGETAEAFF. Here the CDR3 DNA reads TGTGCCAGCAGCCGAGGGGAGACGGCTGAAGCTTTCTTT.